The 28 T cell receptor beta chains listed next were all sequenced from one sample in a study of OX40 agonist ivuxolimab in advanced cancers. Profiling relied on immunoSEQ multiplex PCR, and the TCRdb table lists in-frame clones only, not all of them. The sample has more than 85,000 clones, about 90% seen once. Sequencing was performed on CD4+ or CD8+ T cells sorted from blood, taken in a trial of the OX40 agonist ivuxolimab. Source of these receptors: an adult with an advanced solid tumor such as melanoma, head and neck, liver or kidney cancer.

This chain connects TRBV7-9 to TRBJ2-5; D remains unclear. CDR3 length: 16 residues. Between the trimmed V and J ends, which lost 1 base and 5 bases, there was a span of 17 bases. Germline V gene data show CDR1 as SEHNR and CDR2 as FQNEAQ (reference sequence). As DNA, the CDR3 is TGTGCCAGCAGCTTAGATCGGTCTTTCCAAAAGGAGACCCAGTACTTC. Protein sequence: CASSLDRSFQKETQYF.

V and J are TRBV9 and TRBJ2-2, with 7 bases that match TRBD2. With 4 bases clipped from V and 7 bases from J, the junction kept 10 bases outside the gene matches. Germline CDR1 and CDR2: SGDLS and YYNGEE. There are 15 residues in the CDR3. In DNA, the CDR3 is TGTGCCAGCAGCCCGCGACTAGCCACCGGCGGGGAGCTGTTTTTT. Translation: CASSPRLATGGELFF.

This chain connects TRBV19 to TRBJ2-4; TRBD1 might be the D (6 bases). CDR3 length: 13 amino acids. Germline CDR1 is LNHDA and CDR2 is SQIVND (reference sequence). Trimming cost V 4 bases and J 7 bases, with 11 bases left between them. CDR3 sequence (DNA): TGTGCCAGTAGTAGCCAAAGGGGGAACATTCAGTACTTC. Its protein is CASSSQRGNIQYF.

The V and J genes are TRBV30 and TRBJ1-1, with D possibly TRBD1 on 6 matching bases. V was pared by 2 bases and J by 1 base, with 11 bases between. Per germline, CDR1 GTSNPN and CDR2 SVGIG (reference sequence). The CDR3 consists of 14 residues. In DNA form, the CDR3 reads TGTGCCTGGAGTACAGGGAATGGGAACACTGAAGCTTTCTTT. Protein product: CAWSTGNGNTEAFF.

The V call is TRBV19, the J call TRBJ2-3; the match to TRBD2 covers 11 bases. The CDR3 sequence is 15 residues long. Germline CDR1 reads LNHDA; CDR2 reads SQIVND (reference sequence). With V trimmed by 5 bases and J by 4 bases, 5 bases remained unmatched. In DNA form, the CDR3 reads TGTGCCAGTAGTTCAACTAGCGGGAGCCCAGATACGCAGTATTTT. Amino acid sequence: CASSSTSGSPDTQYF.

The chain uses TRBV21-1 and TRBJ1-3. TRBV21-1 is annotated as a pseudogene. This CDR3 has 18 amino acids. For the CDR3, the DNA is TGTGCCAGCAGCAAAGAGAGTGGGCGGAGGGACTCTGGAAACACCATATATTTT. Residues: CASSKESGRRDSGNTIYF.

A single count supports this clone. The chain is built from TRBV7-3 and TRBJ1-3; D is possibly TRBD1 (5 bases). There are 13 residues in the CDR3. V shed 5 bases and J shed 4 bases, with 9 bases lying between them. From germline, CDR1 is SGHTA and CDR2 FQGTGA. CDR3 in DNA: TGTGCCAGCAGCAGGGGTTCGGGAAACACCATATATTTT. Translating gives CASSRGSGNTIYF.

In its sample, this clone was seen a few times. This rearrangement joins TRBV2 to TRBJ2-7, with 14 bases aligning to TRBD2. The germline V gene encodes CDR1 SNHLY and CDR2 FYNNEI. V lost 6 bases and J lost 6; bases outside the gene matches: 4. This CDR3 is built from 14 residues. CDR3 residues: CASRGTSGGGEQYF. DNA for the CDR3: TGTGCCAGCAGGGGGACTAGCGGGGGAGGCGAGCAGTACTTC.

The V call is TRBV30, the J call TRBJ2-1; D is unresolved. CDR3 length: 14 residues. CDR1 and CDR2 (germline): GTSNPN, SVGIG (reference sequence). The ends were cut back, 7 bases at V and 0 bases at J, with 13 bases in the middle. The CDR3 sequence is CAFTRPNSYNEQFF. CDR3 DNA: TGTGCCTTCACCAGACCGAACTCCTACAATGAGCAGTTCTTC.

Note on this clone: Other DNA sequences in the sample encode the same CDR3. This sequence joins TRBV28 and TRBJ2-3; D gene unclear. V was trimmed by 1 base and J by 5 bases, leaving 4 bases between them. The germline V gene has CDR1 MDHEN and CDR2 SYDVKM. The CDR3 is 12 residues long. CDR3 residues: CASSLSRDTQYF. The CDR3 DNA sequence: TGTGCCAGCAGTTTATCGAGAGATACGCAGTATTTT. The complete variable domain, with remaining parts taken from reference TRBV28 and TRBJ2-3, reads DVKVTQSSRYLVKRTGEKVFLECVQDMDHENMFWYRQDPGLGLRLIYFSYDVKMKEKGDIPEGYSVSREKKERFSLILESASTNQTSMYLCASSLSRDTQYFGPGTRLTVL.

The chain couples TRBV10-3 to TRBJ2-1, with D possibly being TRBD1 (6 bases). This CDR3 has 16 residues. Per the germline V gene, CDR1 is ENHRY and CDR2 is SYGVKD. Trimming pared 3 bases from V and 5 bases from J, leaving 17 bases between. The CDR3 protein is CAISDLKTGNHNEQFF. The DNA of the CDR3 is TGTGCCATCAGTGACCTAAAGACAGGTAATCACAATGAGCAGTTCTTC.

The chain recombines TRBV2 with TRBJ2-2; D perhaps matches TRBD1 (5 bases). Germline loops: CDR1 SNHLY, CDR2 FYNNEI. With 7 bases removed from V and 5 bases from J, the gap between germline ends came to 14 bases. There are 14 residues in the CDR3. The CDR3 DNA is TGTGCCAGCAACCTTCAGGGAATTACCGGGGAGCTGTTTTTT. This encodes CASNLQGITGELFF.

The count of this clone is one. The chain uses TRBV7-2 and TRBJ2-1, with 7 bases matching TRBD2. With V trimmed by 1 base and J by 0 bases, 6 bases remained unmatched. Germline lookup yields CDR1 SGHTA and CDR2 FQGNSA. The length of the CDR3 is 17 residues. Written as DNA, the CDR3 is TGTGCCAGCAGCTTAGGAGGAGCGGGAAGCTCCTACAATGAGCAGTTCTTC. It yields the protein CASSLGGAGSSYNEQFF.

This chain joins TRBV18 and TRBJ2-7; 13 bases line up with TRBD2. Looked up from germline, CDR1 is KGHSH and CDR2 is LQKENI. V dropped 3 bases and J dropped 7; count of bases not matched to a gene: 6. There are 15 residues in the CDR3. CDR3 amino acids: CASSPPGLAGYEQYF. The CDR3 nucleotides are TGTGCCAGCTCACCCCCGGGACTAGCGGGATATGAGCAGTACTTC.

The chain carries TRBV2 and TRBJ2-2; D gene unclear. V gave up 6 bases and J gave up 7 bases, with 15 bases separating them. Germline V gene data show CDR1 as SNHLY and CDR2 as FYNNEI. CDR3 size: 14 residues. The CDR3 region has the DNA TGTGCCAGCAGGATTCCGTCTCTGAACGGGGAGCTGTTTTTT. Translation: CASRIPSLNGELFF. The full variable domain, in which reference TRBV2 and TRBJ2-2 provide the parts outside the CDR3, is EPEVTQTPSHQVTQMGQEVILRCVPISNHLYFYWYRQILGQKVEFLVSFYNNEISEKSEIFDDQFSVERPDGSNFTLKIRSTKLEDSAMYFCASRIPSLNGELFFGEGSRLTVL.

The rearrangement joins TRBV5-5 to TRBJ2-7; 7 nucleotides line up with TRBD1. From germline, CDR1 is SGHKS and CDR2 YYEKEE (reference sequence). Trimming took 4 bases from V and 6 from J; bases not matched to a gene: 10. CDR3 length equals 14 residues. The CDR3 here is CASSAIGGAGEQYF. CDR3 sequence (DNA): TGTGCCAGCAGCGCGATAGGGGGCGCGGGCGAGCAGTACTTC.

J is TRBJ2-5 and V is TRBV18; perhaps TRBD2 as D (6 bases). The CDR3 loop spans 13 amino acids. CDR1 KGHSH and CDR2 LQKENI come from the germline V gene. Trimming shortened V by 4 bases and J by 2 bases, and 8 bases separated the two germline ends. Written as DNA, the CDR3 is TGTGCCAGCTCACGAGGGAGGCAAGAGACCCAGTACTTC. The encoded protein is CASSRGRQETQYF. Complete variable domain (other parts from reference TRBV18 and TRBJ2-5): NAGVMQNPRHLVRRRGQEARLRCSPMKGHSHVYWYRQLPEEGLKFMVYLQKENIIDESGMPKERFSAEFPKEGPSILRIQQVVRGDSAAYFCASSRGRQETQYFGPGTRLLVL.

This chain joins TRBV9 and TRBJ2-1; D is possibly TRBD2 (6 bases). Trimming removed 4 bases at V and 7 bases at J, with 18 bases between. Germline CDR1 reads SGDLS; CDR2 reads YYNGEE. CDR3 length: 15 amino acids. DNA for the CDR3: TGTGCCAGCAGCCCAGGAATGCTAGCGAGGAATGAGCAGTTCTTC. Translated: CASSPGMLARNEQFF.

The chain recombines TRBV11-2 with TRBJ2-7; 10 bases align to TRBD2. In germline, CDR1 is SGHAT, CDR2 FQNNGV. V lost 1 base, J lost 4 bases, and 13 bases stayed unmatched. The CDR3 length is 18 residues. DNA of the CDR3: TGTGCCAGCAGCTTAGGGGTGGGGGTAGCGGGAGGACGTTACGAGCAGTACTTC. This codes for CASSLGVGVAGGRYEQYF.

The chain recombines TRBV5-1 with TRBJ2-3; 14 positions agree with TRBD2. Germline V gives CDR1 SGHRS, CDR2 YFSETQ. V lost 0 bases, J lost 0 bases, and 6 bases stayed unmatched. This CDR3 has 19 residues. CDR3 loop: CASSLGLAGGLTSTDTQYF. CDR3 coding DNA: TGCGCCAGCAGCTTGGGACTAGCGGGAGGGCTAACTAGCACAGATACGCAGTATTTT.

In DNA, the CDR3 is TGTGCCTGGAGTTCCGACGTCCGTAGGGTTTATGGCTACACCTTC. Amino acids: CAWSSDVRRVYGYTF. The V gene is TRBV30, the J gene TRBJ1-2; D is unclear. The CDR3 length is 15 residues. The germline CDR1 and CDR2 sequences are GTSNPN and SVGIG (reference sequence). Trimming removed 2 bases at V and 5 bases at J, with 18 bases between.

A single count supports this clone. The rearrangement joins TRBV29-1 to TRBJ2-7, with TRBD2 matching 8 bases. J gave up 0 bases and V 1 base, and 8 bases lay outside the gene matches. Germline lookup yields CDR1 SQVTM and CDR2 ANQGSEA. This CDR3 is 16 amino acids long. CDR3 bases: TGCAGCGTTGAAGTACCCTTAGCGGGAAGCTCCTACGAGCAGTACTTC. The encoded protein is CSVEVPLAGSSYEQYF.

The chain couples TRBV10-3 to TRBJ2-2, with D perhaps TRBD1 (5 bases). Germline V gives CDR1 ENHRY, CDR2 SYGVKD. The CDR3 is 14 residues long. The V end lost 5 bases, the J end lost 7 bases, and 14 bases lay between the germline ends. CDR3 nucleotide sequence: TGTGCCATCAGTAGCACAGGCGGTCTCGGGGAGCTGTTTTTT. Amino acid sequence: CAISSTGGLGELFF.

The rearrangement links TRBV30 to TRBJ1-3, with 9 bases identical to TRBD1. CDR1 is GTSNPN, CDR2 SVGIG, per germline (reference sequence). The ends lost 8 bases at V and 4 bases at J; junction bases unmatched: 3. The CDR3 sequence is 12 residues long. CDR3 region: CALGTGGNTIYF. The DNA of the CDR3 is TGTGCCCTTGGGACAGGGGGAAACACCATATATTTT.

This clone was seen only a few times. No DNA is shown, since the ends of the CDR3 on it are uncertain; the CDR3 is the one TCRdb lists. This chain's CDR3 is CASSRRAGTSGAYEQYF. This chain uses TRBV27 with TRBJ2-7; TRBD2, the table's D call, lacks a check against the DNA. The CDR3 is 17 residues long, ends included. Germline loops: CDR1 MNHEY, CDR2 SMNVEV (reference sequence).

The chain joins TRBV5-1 to TRBJ2-1; 10 positions agree with TRBD2. The CDR3 has 15 residues. The germline gives CDR1 SGHRS, CDR2 YFSETQ. Losses at the gene ends were 1 base for V and 5 bases for J; bases not matched to a gene: 3. The CDR3 nucleotides are TGCGCCAGCAGCTTGCTTACTAGCGGGAACAATGAGCAGTTCTTC. This translates into CASSLLTSGNNEQFF.

The chain couples TRBV10-3 to TRBJ1-4; D is perhaps TRBD1 (6 bases). Germline V CDR1 and CDR2: ENHRY, SYGVKD. V lost 6 bases to trimming and J lost 0 bases, with 11 bases between them. The CDR3 is 15 amino acids. The CDR3 nucleotides are TGTGCCATCAGAGGGGACACTGCAACTAATGAAAAACTGTTTTTT. Residues: CAIRGDTATNEKLFF.

This CDR3 reads CASSPAGGKDGYTF. Here the CDR3 DNA reads TGTGCCAGCAGCCCGGCAGGGGGCAAGGATGGCTACACCTTC. The chain couples TRBV9 to TRBJ1-2, with 8 bases lining up with TRBD1. The V gene end was trimmed by 4 bases and the J gene end by 6 bases; junction bases not matched to a gene: 8. Germline loops: CDR1 SGDLS, CDR2 YYNGEE. The CDR3 totals 14 residues.